Given below is one TCR beta chain in context. The sample comes from a study of ipilimumab plus nivolumab after autologous stem cell transplantation. Study information: Typical patient got roughly 5 ipilimumab doses and under 10 nivolumab doses (median). Myeloma patients were high-risk transplant-naive or relapsed within 3 years of first autologous transplant.

The assay was immunoSEQ multiplex PCR, and TCRdb's table has in-frame clones only and misses some. The repertoire holds 9,000 to 15,000 clones, with about 75% as singletons. The germline V and J ends were trimmed by 1 base and 5 bases, with 1 base remaining between them. The CDR3 runs to 11 residues. Germline loops: CDR1 SGHAT, CDR2 FQNNGV. The receptor's source is a male donor with multiple myeloma. The material sequenced was PBMCs, taken in a trial of ipilimumab plus nivolumab as post-transplant consolidation. The chain recombines TRBV11-2 with TRBJ2-3; D not certain. CDR3 residues: CASSLGDTQYF. The CDR3 DNA follows: TGTGCCAGCAGCTTAGGAGATACGCAGTATTTT. Full variable domain (missing parts from reference TRBV11-2 and TRBJ2-3): EAGVAQSPRYKIIEKRQSVAFWCNPISGHATLYWYQQILGQGPKLLIQFQNNGVVDDSQLPKDRFSAERLKGVDSTLKIQPAKLEDSAVYLCASSLGDTQYFGPGTRLTVL.